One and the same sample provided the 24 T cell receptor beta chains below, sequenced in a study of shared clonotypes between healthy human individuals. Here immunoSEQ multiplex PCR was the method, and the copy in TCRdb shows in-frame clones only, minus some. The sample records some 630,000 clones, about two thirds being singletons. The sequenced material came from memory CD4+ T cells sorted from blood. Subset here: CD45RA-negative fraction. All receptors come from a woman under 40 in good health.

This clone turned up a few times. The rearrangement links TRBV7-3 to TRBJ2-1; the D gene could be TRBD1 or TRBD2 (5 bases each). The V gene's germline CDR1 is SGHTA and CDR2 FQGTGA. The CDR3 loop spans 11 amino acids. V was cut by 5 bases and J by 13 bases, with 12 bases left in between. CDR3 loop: CASSARDEQFF. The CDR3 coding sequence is TGTGCCAGCAGCGCACGGGACGAACAGTTCTTC.

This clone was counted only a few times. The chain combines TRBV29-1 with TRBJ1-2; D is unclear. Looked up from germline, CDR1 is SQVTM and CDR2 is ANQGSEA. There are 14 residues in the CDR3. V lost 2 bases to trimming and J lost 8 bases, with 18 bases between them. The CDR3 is CSVEREWDRAGYTF. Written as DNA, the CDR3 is TGCAGCGTTGAAAGAGAATGGGATAGGGCAGGCTACACCTTC.

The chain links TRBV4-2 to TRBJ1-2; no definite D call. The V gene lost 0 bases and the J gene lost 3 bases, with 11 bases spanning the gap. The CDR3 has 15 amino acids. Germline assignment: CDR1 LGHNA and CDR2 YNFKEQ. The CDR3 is CASSQEPTGYYGYTF. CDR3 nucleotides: TGTGCCAGCAGCCAAGAACCGACGGGATACTATGGCTACACCTTC.

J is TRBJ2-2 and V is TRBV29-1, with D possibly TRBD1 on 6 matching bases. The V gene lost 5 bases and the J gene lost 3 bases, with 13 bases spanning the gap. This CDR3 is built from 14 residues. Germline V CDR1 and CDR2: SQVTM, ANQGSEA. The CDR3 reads CSVRWGQDTGELFF. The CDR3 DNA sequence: TGCAGCGTTCGGTGGGGACAAGACACCGGGGAGCTGTTTTTT.

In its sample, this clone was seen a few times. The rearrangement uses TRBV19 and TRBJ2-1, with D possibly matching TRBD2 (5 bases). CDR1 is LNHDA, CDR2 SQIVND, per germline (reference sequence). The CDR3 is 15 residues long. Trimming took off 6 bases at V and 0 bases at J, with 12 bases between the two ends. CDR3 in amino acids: CASREDSSSYNEQFF. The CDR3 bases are TGTGCCAGTAGGGAGGATTCGAGCTCCTACAATGAGCAGTTCTTC.

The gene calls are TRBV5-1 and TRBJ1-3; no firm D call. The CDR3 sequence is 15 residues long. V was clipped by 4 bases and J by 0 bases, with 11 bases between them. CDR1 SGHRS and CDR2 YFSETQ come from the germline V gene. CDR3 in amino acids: CASSTTTVSGNTIYF. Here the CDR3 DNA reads TGCGCCAGCAGCACCACGACCGTCTCTGGAAACACCATATATTTT.

The CDR3 spells CASSQPNLAGEGSEQFF. The CDR3 region has the DNA TGTGCCAGCAGCCAACCAAACCTAGCGGGAGAGGGGAGTGAGCAGTTCTTC. The chain couples TRBV28 to TRBJ2-1; 10 nucleotides agree with TRBD2. V trimming: 6 bases; J trimming: 9 bases; junction bases outside the gene matches: 17. CDR1 and CDR2 (germline): MDHEN, SYDVKM. This CDR3 has 17 residues.

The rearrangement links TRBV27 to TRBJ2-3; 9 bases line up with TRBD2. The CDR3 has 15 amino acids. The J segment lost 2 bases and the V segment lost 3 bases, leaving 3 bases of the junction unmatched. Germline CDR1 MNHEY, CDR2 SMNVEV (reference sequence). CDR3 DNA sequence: TGTGCCAGCAGTTTTCTAGCGGGGACCACAGATACGCAGTATTTT. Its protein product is CASSFLAGTTDTQYF.

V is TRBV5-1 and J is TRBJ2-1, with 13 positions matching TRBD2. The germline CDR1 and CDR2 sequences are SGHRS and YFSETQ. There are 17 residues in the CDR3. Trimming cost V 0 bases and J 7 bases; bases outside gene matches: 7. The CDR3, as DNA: TGCGCCAGCAGCTTGGGGACTAGCGGGAGTTTCCTTAATGAGCAGTTCTTC. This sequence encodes CASSLGTSGSFLNEQFF.

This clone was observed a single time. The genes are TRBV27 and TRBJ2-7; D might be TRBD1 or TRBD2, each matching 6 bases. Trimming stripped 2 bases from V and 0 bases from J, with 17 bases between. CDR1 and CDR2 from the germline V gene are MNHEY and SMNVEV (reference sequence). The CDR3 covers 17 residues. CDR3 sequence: CASSLRSTEGGSYEQYF. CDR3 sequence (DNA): TGTGCCAGCAGTTTAAGATCGACTGAGGGGGGCTCCTACGAGCAGTACTTC.

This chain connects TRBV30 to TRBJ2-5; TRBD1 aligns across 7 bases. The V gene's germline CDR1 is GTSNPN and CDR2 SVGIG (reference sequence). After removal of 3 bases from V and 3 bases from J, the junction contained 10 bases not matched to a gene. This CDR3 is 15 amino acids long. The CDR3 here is CAWRHLRQGKETQYF. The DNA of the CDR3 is TGTGCCTGGAGACATCTTCGACAGGGTAAAGAGACCCAGTACTTC.

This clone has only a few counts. The chain's CDR3 is CASSLGITGVSSYEQYF. Here the CDR3 DNA reads TGCGCCAGCAGCTTGGGGATTACTGGGGTCAGCTCCTACGAGCAGTACTTC. This rearrangement joins TRBV5-1 to TRBJ2-7; unclear D gene. The germline V gene encodes CDR1 SGHRS and CDR2 YFSETQ. Deletions cut 0 bases from V and 0 bases from J, with 16 bases between. This CDR3 has 17 residues.

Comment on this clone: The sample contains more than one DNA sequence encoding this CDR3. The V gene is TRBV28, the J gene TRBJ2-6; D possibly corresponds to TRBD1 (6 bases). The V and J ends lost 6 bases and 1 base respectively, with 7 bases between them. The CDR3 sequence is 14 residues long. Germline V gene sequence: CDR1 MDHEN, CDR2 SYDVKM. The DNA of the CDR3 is TGTGCCAGCAGCACAGGGTCTGGGGCCAACGTCCTGACTTTC. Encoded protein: CASSTGSGANVLTF.

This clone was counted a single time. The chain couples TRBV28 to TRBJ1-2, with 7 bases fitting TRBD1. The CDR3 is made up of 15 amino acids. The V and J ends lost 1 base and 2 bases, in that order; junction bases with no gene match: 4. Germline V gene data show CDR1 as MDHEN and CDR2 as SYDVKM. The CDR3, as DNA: TGTGCCAGCAGTTTATTGGGACAGCCGAACTATGGCTACACCTTC. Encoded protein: CASSLLGQPNYGYTF.

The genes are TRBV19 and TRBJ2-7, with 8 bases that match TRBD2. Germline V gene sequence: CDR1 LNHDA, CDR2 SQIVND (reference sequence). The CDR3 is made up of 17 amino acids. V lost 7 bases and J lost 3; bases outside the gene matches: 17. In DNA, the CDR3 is TGTGCCAGTACGCTTTTATCCTCGTTAGCGGGAAACTACGAGCAGTACTTC. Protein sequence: CASTLLSSLAGNYEQYF. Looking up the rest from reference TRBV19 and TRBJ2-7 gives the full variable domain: DGGITQSPKYLFRKEGQNVTLSCEQNLNHDAMYWYRQDPGQGLRLIYYSQIVNDFQKGDIAEGYSVSREKKESFPLTVTSAQKNPTAFYLCASTLLSSLAGNYEQYFGPGTRLTVT.

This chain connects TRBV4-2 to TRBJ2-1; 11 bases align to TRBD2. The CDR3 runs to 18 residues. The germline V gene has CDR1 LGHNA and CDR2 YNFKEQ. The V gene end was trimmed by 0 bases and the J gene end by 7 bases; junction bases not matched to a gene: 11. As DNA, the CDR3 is TGTGCCAGCAGCCAAGATCGGCGAGCGGCTAGCGGGAGGAATGAGCAGTTCTTC. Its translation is CASSQDRRAASGRNEQFF.

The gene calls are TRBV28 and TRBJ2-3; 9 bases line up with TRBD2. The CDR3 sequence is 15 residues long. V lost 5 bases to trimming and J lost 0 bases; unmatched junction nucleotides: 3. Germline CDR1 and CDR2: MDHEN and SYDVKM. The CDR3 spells CASSQTSGSTDTQYF. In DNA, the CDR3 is TGTGCCAGCAGTCAGACTAGCGGTAGCACAGATACGCAGTATTTT. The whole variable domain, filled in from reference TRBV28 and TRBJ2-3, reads DVKVTQSSRYLVKRTGEKVFLECVQDMDHENMFWYRQDPGLGLRLIYFSYDVKMKEKGDIPEGYSVSREKKERFSLILESASTNQTSMYLCASSQTSGSTDTQYFGPGTRLTVL.

CDR3 nucleotides: TGTGCCACCCGGGTCGGGGGATCGGTCACCGGGGAGCTGTTTTTT. It codes for CATRVGGSVTGELFF. The chain is built from TRBV10-3 and TRBJ2-2, with a possible D match to TRBD2 (6 bases). This CDR3 region has 15 residues. From germline, CDR1 is ENHRY and CDR2 SYGVKD. Trimming stripped 10 bases from V and 4 bases from J, with 19 bases between.

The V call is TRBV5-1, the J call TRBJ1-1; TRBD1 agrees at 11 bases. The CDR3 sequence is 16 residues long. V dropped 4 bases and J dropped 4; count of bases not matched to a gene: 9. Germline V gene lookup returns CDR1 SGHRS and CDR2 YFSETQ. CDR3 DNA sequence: TGCGCCAGCAGCCCTGGGACAGGGGGAAGGACCACTGAAGCTTTCTTT. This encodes CASSPGTGGRTTEAFF. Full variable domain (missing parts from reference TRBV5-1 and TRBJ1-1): KAGVTQTPRYLIKTRGQQVTLSCSPISGHRSVSWYQQTPGQGLQFLFEYFSETQRNKGNFPGRFSGRQFSNSRSEMNVSTLELGDSALYLCASSPGTGGRTTEAFFGQGTRLTVV.

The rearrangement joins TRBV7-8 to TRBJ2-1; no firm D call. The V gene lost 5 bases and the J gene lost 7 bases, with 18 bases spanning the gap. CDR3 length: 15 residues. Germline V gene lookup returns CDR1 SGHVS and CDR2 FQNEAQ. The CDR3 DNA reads TGTGCCAGCAGCCAATACGACGGCCCATCAAATGAGCAGTTCTTC. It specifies CASSQYDGPSNEQFF. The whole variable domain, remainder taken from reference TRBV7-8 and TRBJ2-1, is GAGVSQSPRYKVAKRGQDVALRCDPISGHVSLFWYQQALGQGPEFLTYFQNEAQLDKSGLPSDRFFAERPEGSVSTLKIQRTQQEDSAVYLCASSQYDGPSNEQFFGPGTRLTVL.

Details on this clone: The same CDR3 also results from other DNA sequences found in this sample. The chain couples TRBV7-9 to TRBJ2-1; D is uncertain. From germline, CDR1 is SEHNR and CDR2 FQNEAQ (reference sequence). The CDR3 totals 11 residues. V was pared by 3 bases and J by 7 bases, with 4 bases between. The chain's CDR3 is CASSLGNEQFF. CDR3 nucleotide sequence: TGTGCCAGCAGCTTGGGGAATGAGCAGTTCTTC.

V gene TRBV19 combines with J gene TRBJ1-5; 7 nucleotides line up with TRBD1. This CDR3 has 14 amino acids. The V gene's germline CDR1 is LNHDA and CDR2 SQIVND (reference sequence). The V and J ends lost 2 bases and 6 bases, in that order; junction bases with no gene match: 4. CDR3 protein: CASSITGVGQPQHF. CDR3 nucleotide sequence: TGTGCCAGTAGTATAACAGGGGTCGGTCAGCCCCAGCATTTT. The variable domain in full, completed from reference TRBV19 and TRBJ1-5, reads DGGITQSPKYLFRKEGQNVTLSCEQNLNHDAMYWYRQDPGQGLRLIYYSQIVNDFQKGDIAEGYSVSREKKESFPLTVTSAQKNPTAFYLCASSITGVGQPQHFGDGTRLSIL.

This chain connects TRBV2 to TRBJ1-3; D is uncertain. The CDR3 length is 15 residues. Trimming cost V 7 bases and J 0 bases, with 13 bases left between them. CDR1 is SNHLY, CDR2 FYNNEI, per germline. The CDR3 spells CASTIDRLSGNTIYF. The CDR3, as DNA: TGTGCCAGCACCATTGACCGACTCTCTGGAAACACCATATATTTT.

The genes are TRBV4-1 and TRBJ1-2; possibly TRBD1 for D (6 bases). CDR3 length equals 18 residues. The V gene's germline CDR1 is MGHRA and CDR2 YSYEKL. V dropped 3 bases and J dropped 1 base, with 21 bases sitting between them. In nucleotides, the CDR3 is TGCGCCAGCAGCCAGGATAAAACAGGGACCCAACTTAACTATGGCTACACCTTC. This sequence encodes CASSQDKTGTQLNYGYTF.